The T cell receptor beta chain described here comes from a study of cytotoxic CD8 clonotypes in ibrutinib-treated CLL. Study-wide background: Recorded responses included about 25 partial and 2 complete; following median around 73 months, approximately 15 stayed remitted and around 12 progressed.

This table comes from immunoSEQ multiplex PCR, and its TCRdb copy is limited to in-frame clones, with some not included. The repertoire holds around 70,000 clones, with about two thirds as singletons. The CDR3 has 15 amino acids. Germline V CDR1 and CDR2: MNHEY, SMNVEV (reference sequence). The trim removed 5 bases at V and 3 bases at J, leaving 8 bases unmatched. Frozen PBMC stocks contributed 2 to 2.5 micrograms of genomic DNA to the TCR beta libraries. Study-level points and caveats: Baseline levels were approached again at progression, after clonality had risen at ibrutinib response.

As for this clone: Its antigen is not known. The sample contains more than one DNA sequence encoding this CDR3.

This receptor was identified in a human donor with chronic lymphocytic leukemia. The gene calls are TRBV27 and TRBJ1-2, with TRBD1 matching 8 bases. The sample in question was PBMCs, obtained after 12 months of ibrutinib treatment. This CDR3 reads CASSSPGQGDYGYTF. Written as DNA, the CDR3 is TGTGCCAGCAGTAGCCCTGGACAGGGAGACTATGGCTACACCTTC.